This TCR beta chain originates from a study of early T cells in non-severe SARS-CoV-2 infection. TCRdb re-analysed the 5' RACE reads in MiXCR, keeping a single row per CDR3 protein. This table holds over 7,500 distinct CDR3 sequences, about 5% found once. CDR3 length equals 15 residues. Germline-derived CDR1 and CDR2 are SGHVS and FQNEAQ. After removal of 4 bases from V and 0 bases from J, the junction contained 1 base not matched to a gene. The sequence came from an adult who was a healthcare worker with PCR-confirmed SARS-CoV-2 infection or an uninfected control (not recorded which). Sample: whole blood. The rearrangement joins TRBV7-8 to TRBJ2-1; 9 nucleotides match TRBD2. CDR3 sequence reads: CASSSTSGSYNEQFF. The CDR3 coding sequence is TGTGCCAGCAGCTCGACTAGCGGCTCCTACAATGAGCAGTTCTTC.